This T cell receptor (beta chain) was obtained from a study of cytomegalovirus exposure and HLA in healthy donors. Findings of the study overall: Sequencing likely produced, as an artifact, a cluster of highly shared sequence variants.

V was clipped by 2 bases and J by 0 bases, with 13 bases between them. This CDR3 has 16 amino acids. Germline CDR1 reads SGDLS; CDR2 reads YYNGEE. For this clone: Its antigen is not identified.

Researchers ran the PCR with 60 Vbeta and 13 Jbeta primers. Profiled with immunoSEQ multiplex PCR; TCRdb holds only in-frame clones, not every one. This sample carries about 130,000 clones, around four fifths of them seen once, and the ten largest clones take approximately 3.6%. The sequenced material came from PBMCs. This TCR came from a woman aged 40 to 50 in good health and CMV-seropositive. The chain links TRBV9 to TRBJ2-3, with a weak D call TRBD2 (5 bases). CDR3 DNA: TGTGCCAGCAGCGTCGGTCTAGCTTCTAGCACAGATACGCAGTATTTT. Amino acid sequence: CASSVGLASSTDTQYF. Full variable domain (outside the CDR3, taken from reference TRBV9 and TRBJ2-3): DSGVTQTPKHLITATGQRVTLRCSPRSGDLSVYWYQQSLDQGLQFLIQYYNGEERAKGNILERFSAQQFPDLHSELNLSSLELGDSALYFCASSVGLASSTDTQYFGPGTRLTVL.